This T cell receptor beta chain originates from a study of CD4+ T cells in melanoma. This table comes from immunoSEQ multiplex PCR, and its TCRdb copy is limited to in-frame clones, with some not included. The data hold roughly 140,000 clones, with about nine tenths observed a single time. Trimming removed 5 bases from V and 9 bases from J, with 23 bases in between. The CDR3 consists of 16 residues. CDR1 and CDR2 from the germline V gene are SGHTA and FQGTGA. This sequence was found in a human donor with melanoma. The chain joins TRBV7-3 to TRBJ2-1; D possibly uses TRBD1 or TRBD2 (5 bases each). The CDR3 DNA is TGTGCCAGCAGCCCTGGGGGATCACCCGAGTTTAGTGAGCAGTTCTTC. It yields the protein CASSPGGSPEFSEQFF.